One T cell receptor (beta chain) is described in this entry. This sample is part of a study of shared clonotypes between healthy human individuals. Per germline, CDR1 MDHEN and CDR2 SYDVKM. The CDR3 runs to 12 residues. V lost 3 bases, J lost 7 bases, and 7 bases lay in between. Generated by immunoSEQ multiplex PCR, the TCRdb table keeps only in-frame clones and is missing some. The data contain a few million clones, about 93% of them seen just once; the ten biggest clones take up 1.5% to 2%. Naive CD8 cells, CD45RO-negative and positively selected for CCR7, excluded terminally differentiated effector memory CD45RA+ cells.

Sample: naive CD8+ T cells from PBMCs. The chain employs TRBV28 and TRBJ2-4; D not certain. The clonotype comes from a man between 18 and 29 years old in good health. Some clones in this sample may be carry-over from other donors' samples. The CDR3: CASSFGANIQYF. The CDR3 region has the DNA TGTGCCAGCAGTTTTGGAGCGAACATTCAGTACTTC.